The clone carrying this T cell receptor beta chain turned up a few times. As yet, its antigen is unknown. The source of the sample is a study of OX40 agonist ivuxolimab in advanced cancers. At the level of the study: The patients' treatment was ivuxolimab, an agonistic anti-OX40 (CD134) antibody. The study's findings and limits: Expansion of clones was among the lowest in partial responders at 0.1-3.0 mg/kg.

Clones were sequenced by immunoSEQ multiplex PCR, and TCRdb holds only the in-frame ones, with some missing. This sample has roughly 56,000 clones, with about 89% found just once. The sample was CD4+ or CD8+ T cells sorted from blood, taken in a trial of the OX40 agonist ivuxolimab. The sequence derives from an adult with an advanced solid tumor such as melanoma, head and neck, liver or kidney cancer.

CDR3 sequence reads: CASSSRGVEEETQYF. In DNA form, the CDR3 reads TGTGCCAGCAGCTCCCGAGGGGTGGAGGAAGAGACCCAGTACTTC. This rearrangement joins TRBV7-9 to TRBJ2-5; possibly TRBD1 or TRBD2 for D (5 bases each). The CDR3 length is 15 residues. CDR1 is SEHNR and CDR2 is FQNEAQ in the germline V gene (reference sequence). V was pared by 4 bases and J by 3 bases, with 15 bases between.